The table lists the clone carrying this T cell receptor (beta chain) with many counts. Its specificity is not known. These data come from a study of early T cells in non-severe SARS-CoV-2 infection. The study's findings and limits: Matching with VDJdb favored anti-spike CD8 responses (missing private and CD4 specificities).

TCRdb called the 5' RACE reads again in MiXCR, with one record for every CDR3 protein. The sample has around 57,000 distinct CDR3 sequences; approximately 13% are singletons. CDR3 length: 16 amino acids. CDR1 is DFQATT and CDR2 is SNEGSKA in the germline V gene (reference sequence). V was pared by 0 bases and J by 1 base, with 13 bases between. This chain links TRBV20-1 with TRBJ1-5; no reliable D call. This TCR came from an adult who was a healthcare worker with PCR-confirmed SARS-CoV-2 infection or an uninfected control (not recorded which). Source material: whole blood. CDR3 in amino acids: CSARDDGIGSNQPQHF. CDR3 sequence (DNA): TGCAGTGCTAGAGATGATGGGATAGGGAGCAATCAGCCCCAGCATTTT.